The sequence of this T cell receptor (beta chain) was determined in a study of blood T cell repertoires in COVID-19. V lost 2 bases to trimming and J lost 12 bases, with 21 bases between them. The CDR3 extends over 15 amino acids. CDR1 and CDR2 from the germline V gene are SGHRS and YFSETQ. The method was immunoSEQ multiplex PCR; TCRdb's version includes in-frame clones alone and lacks a portion of them. The sample has over 350,000 clones, approximately 91% seen once. This receptor was taken from a woman in her forties who had been exposed to COVID-19. Sequences were obtained from PBMCs or T cells enriched from blood (not recorded which). This chain connects TRBV5-1 to TRBJ2-1; the D is unclear. The CDR3 spells CASSFSLMVENRQFF. The CDR3 region has the DNA TGCGCCAGCAGCTTTAGTCTTATGGTCGAAAATAGGCAGTTCTTC.